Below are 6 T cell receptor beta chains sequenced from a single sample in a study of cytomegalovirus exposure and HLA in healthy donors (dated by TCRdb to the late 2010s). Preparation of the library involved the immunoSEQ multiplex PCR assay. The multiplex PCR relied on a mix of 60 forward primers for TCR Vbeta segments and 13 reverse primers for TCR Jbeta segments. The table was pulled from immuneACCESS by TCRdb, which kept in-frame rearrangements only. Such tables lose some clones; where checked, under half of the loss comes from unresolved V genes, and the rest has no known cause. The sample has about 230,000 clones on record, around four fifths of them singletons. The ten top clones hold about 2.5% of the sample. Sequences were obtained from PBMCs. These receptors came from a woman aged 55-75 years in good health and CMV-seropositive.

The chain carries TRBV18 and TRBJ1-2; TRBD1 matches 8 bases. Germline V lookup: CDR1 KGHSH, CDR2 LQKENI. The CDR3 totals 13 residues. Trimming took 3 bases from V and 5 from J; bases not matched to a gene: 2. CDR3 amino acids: CASSPDRVYGYTF. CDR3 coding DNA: TGTGCCAGCTCACCGGACAGGGTGTATGGCTACACCTTC.

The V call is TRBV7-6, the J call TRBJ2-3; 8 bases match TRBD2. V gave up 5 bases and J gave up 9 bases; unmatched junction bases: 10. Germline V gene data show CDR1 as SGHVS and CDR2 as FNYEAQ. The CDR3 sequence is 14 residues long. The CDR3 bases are TGTGCCAGCAGCCCCCGGGGGGGGGAAAACACGCAGTATTTT. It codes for CASSPRGGENTQYF.

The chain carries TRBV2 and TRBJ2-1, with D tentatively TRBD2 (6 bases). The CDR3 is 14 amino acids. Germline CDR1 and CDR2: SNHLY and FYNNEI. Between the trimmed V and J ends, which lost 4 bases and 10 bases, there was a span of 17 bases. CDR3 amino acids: CASSGRDWGQEQFF. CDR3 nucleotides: TGTGCCAGCAGTGGGAGGGACTGGGGCCAGGAGCAGTTCTTC.

In nucleotides, the CDR3 is TGCGCCAGTTCCCGGGACAGGTCTTACGAGCAGTACTTC. It translates to CASSRDRSYEQYF. The J gene is TRBJ2-7, the V gene TRBV10-2, with 8 positions matching TRBD1. Germline assignment: CDR1 WSHSY and CDR2 SAAADI. The ends lost 9 bases at V and 4 bases at J; junction bases unmatched: 8. The CDR3 length is 13 residues.

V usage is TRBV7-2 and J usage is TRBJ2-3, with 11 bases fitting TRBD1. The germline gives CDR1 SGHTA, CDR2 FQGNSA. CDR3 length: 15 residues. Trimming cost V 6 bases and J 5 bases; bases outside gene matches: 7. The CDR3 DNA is TGTGCCAGCAGGGACAGGGGGCGAATACAAGATACGCAGTATTTT. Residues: CASRDRGRIQDTQYF.

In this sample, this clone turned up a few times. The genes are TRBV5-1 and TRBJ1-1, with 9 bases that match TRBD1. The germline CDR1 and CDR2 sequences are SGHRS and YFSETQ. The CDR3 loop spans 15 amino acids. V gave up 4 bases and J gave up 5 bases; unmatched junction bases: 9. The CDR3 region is CASSTTGGGVTEAFF. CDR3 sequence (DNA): TGCGCCAGCAGCACGACAGGGGGGGGAGTGACTGAAGCTTTCTTT.